This T cell receptor (beta chain) was profiled in a study of blood T cell repertoires in COVID-19. Source study methods: Amplified reference gene primers provided the basis for estimating nucleated cell counts. Clones were sequenced by immunoSEQ multiplex PCR, and TCRdb holds only the in-frame ones, with some missing. V, J and clone size derive from that table, while D and trimming were established from the DNA sequence. This table has some 57,000 clones, over 75% appearing once. V lost 6 bases and J lost 2, with 26 bases in between. From germline, CDR1 is MNHEY and CDR2 SMNVEV (reference sequence). The CDR3 has 19 residues.

The sequencing sample was made of peripheral blood. V is TRBV27 and J is TRBJ2-1; possible D gene TRBD1, 5 bases. This receptor was taken from a human donor in a cohort sampled during active COVID-19. CDR3 in amino acids: CASRLNSLLQVRTYNEQFF. The CDR3 DNA sequence: TGTGCCAGCAGATTAAATTCCCTCTTACAGGTGCGAACCTACAATGAGCAGTTCTTC.